These 21 T cell receptor beta chains originate from one sample sequenced in a study of shared clonotypes between healthy human individuals. The table came from immunoSEQ multiplex PCR; TCRdb's copy has only in-frame clones and leaves some out. Of a few million clones detected, just over 90% appear once; the ten largest clones hold about 0.13%. The specimen sequenced was naive CD4+ T cells sorted from blood. Stated subset: CD45RA+ positively selected. Source of these receptors: a man aged 18 to 29 in good health.

This rearrangement joins TRBV5-6 to TRBJ1-1; D not resolved. Trimming cost V 3 bases and J 4 bases, with 19 bases left between them. There are 16 residues in the CDR3. Germline CDR1 SGHDT, CDR2 YYEEEE. The CDR3 reads CASSSLAGLGSTEAFF. Here the CDR3 DNA reads TGTGCCAGCAGCTCGTTGGCGGGGTTGGGGAGCACTGAAGCTTTCTTT.

The chain combines TRBV6-5 with TRBJ1-5; a possible D gene is TRBD1 (6 bases). Germline loops: CDR1 MNHEY, CDR2 SVGAGI. This CDR3 region has 15 residues. Trimming stripped 2 bases from V and 2 bases from J, with 10 bases between. CDR3 protein: CASSYQGYGNQPQHF. In DNA form, the CDR3 reads TGTGCCAGCAGTTACCAGGGGTATGGCAATCAGCCCCAGCATTTT.

The V and J genes are TRBV4-1 and TRBJ1-1, with D maybe TRBD1 (5 bases). The V end was cut by 2 bases, the J end by 6 bases, with 19 bases between. From germline, CDR1 is MGHRA and CDR2 YSYEKL. The CDR3 has 16 amino acids. The CDR3 sequence: CASSQPTSRAGAEAFF. The CDR3, as DNA: TGCGCCAGCAGCCAACCTACGAGCAGGGCTGGGGCTGAAGCTTTCTTT.

The chain uses TRBV30 and TRBJ1-1; D remains ambiguous. Trimming left V 2 bases short and J 4 bases short, with 11 bases between. Germline-derived CDR1 and CDR2 are GTSNPN and SVGIG (reference sequence). This CDR3 is 13 amino acids long. The CDR3 DNA reads as TGTGCCTGGAGTCACGGGCAGAGCACTGAAGCTTTCTTT. Translated, it gives CAWSHGQSTEAFF.

V is TRBV7-6 and J is TRBJ2-6; TRBD2 agrees at 8 bases. With 2 bases clipped from V and 0 bases from J, the junction kept 15 bases outside the gene matches. The CDR3 has 21 residues. In germline, CDR1 is SGHVS, CDR2 FNYEAQ. The CDR3 nucleotides are TGTGCCAGCAGCTTATTCCCGGTTGGGGAGCGGGGGAGCTCTGGGGCCAACGTCCTGACTTTC. It codes for CASSLFPVGERGSSGANVLTF.

This chain uses TRBV7-3 with TRBJ1-2, with D possibly matching TRBD1 (6 bases). Per the germline V gene, CDR1 is SGHTA and CDR2 is FQGTGA. The CDR3 is made up of 13 amino acids. Trimming cost V 5 bases and J 3 bases, with 10 bases left between them. The DNA of the CDR3 is TGTGCCAGCAGCCCCCACAGGGACTATGGCTACACCTTC. It yields the protein CASSPHRDYGYTF.

This clone was seen a single time. The chain uses TRBV7-9 and TRBJ2-3; TRBD1 is a possible D gene (5 bases). This CDR3 has 17 residues. Germline loops: CDR1 SEHNR, CDR2 FQNEAQ (reference sequence). Trimming stripped 2 bases from V and 0 bases from J, with 15 bases between. CDR3 coding DNA: TGTGCCAGCAGCTTAAGCCAGGGTACGAGCAGCACAGATACGCAGTATTTT. Amino acids: CASSLSQGTSSTDTQYF.

Concerning this clone: Other DNA sequences in this sample translate to the same CDR3. The chain employs TRBV9 and TRBJ2-5, with 14 bases aligning to TRBD2. CDR3 length equals 17 residues. Germline values: CDR1 SGDLS, CDR2 YYNGEE. V shed 0 bases and J 2 bases; nucleotides not matched to a gene: 3. The CDR3 DNA reads as TGTGCCAGCAGCGTAGTCGGACTAGCGGGGGGTCAAGAGACCCAGTACTTC. This gives the protein CASSVVGLAGGQETQYF.

V gene TRBV5-1 combines with J gene TRBJ2-1, with 8 bases fitting TRBD2. Germline CDR1 SGHRS, CDR2 YFSETQ. This CDR3 has 16 residues. Losses at the gene ends were 1 base for V and 4 bases for J; bases not matched to a gene: 7. CDR3 coding DNA: TGCGCCAGCAGCTTGAGCGGGGGCGCCGGGTACAATGAGCAGTTCTTC. Translation: CASSLSGGAGYNEQFF.

The rearrangement uses TRBV6-1 and TRBJ2-4, with D tentatively TRBD1 (5 bases). V was trimmed by 2 bases and J by 0 bases, leaving 11 bases between them. The germline gives CDR1 MNHNS, CDR2 SASEGT. This CDR3 is built from 16 residues. CDR3 DNA: TGTGCCAGCAGTGAATTGACAGCACTAGCCAAAAACATTCAGTACTTC. The encoded protein is CASSELTALAKNIQYF.

The chain joins TRBV19 to TRBJ1-5; TRBD1 might be the D (6 bases). The V end lost 3 bases, the J end lost 4 bases, and 16 bases lay between the germline ends. In germline, CDR1 is LNHDA, CDR2 SQIVND (reference sequence). This CDR3 has 16 residues. The CDR3 DNA follows: TGTGCCAGTAGTATCCAACGGACAGATTTGAATCAGCCCCAGCATTTT. This codes for CASSIQRTDLNQPQHF.

This clone showed up just once. The V gene is TRBV5-6, the J gene TRBJ2-3; no clear D gene. The CDR3 has 15 amino acids. V was clipped by 2 bases and J by 0 bases, with 10 bases between them. In germline, CDR1 is SGHDT, CDR2 YYEEEE. CDR3 sequence reads: CASSFRSTSTDTQYF. CDR3 sequence (DNA): TGTGCCAGCAGCTTCCGTAGCACCAGCACAGATACGCAGTATTTT.

The rearrangement joins TRBV19 to TRBJ1-5, with 11 nucleotides matching TRBD1. This CDR3 region has 16 residues. CDR1 is LNHDA, CDR2 SQIVND, per germline (reference sequence). V lost 5 bases to trimming and J lost 6 bases; unmatched junction nucleotides: 9. The CDR3 region is CASSYRDRGRSQPQHF. The CDR3 coding sequence is TGTGCCAGTAGTTACCGGGACAGGGGGAGGAGTCAGCCCCAGCATTTT.

This chain uses TRBV21-1 with TRBJ2-7. TRBV21-1 is shown as a pseudogene. The CDR3 has 18 amino acids. The CDR3 loop reads CASSKAPDLDQSSYEQYF. CDR3 DNA: TGTGCCAGCAGCAAAGCCCCCGACTTGGACCAAAGCTCCTACGAGCAGTACTTC.

CDR3 amino acids: CASRAELATEQYF. CDR3 in DNA: TGTGCCAGCCGCGCAGAGCTAGCGACCGAGCAGTACTTC. The V gene is TRBV11-1, the J gene TRBJ2-7, with D perhaps matching TRBD2 (6 bases). Germline V CDR1 and CDR2: SGHAT, FQDESV (reference sequence). CDR3 length: 13 amino acids. V shed 8 bases and J shed 6 bases, with 17 bases lying between them.

V gene TRBV5-4 combines with J gene TRBJ2-7; 7 nucleotides line up with TRBD2. V was pared by 1 base and J by 3 bases, with 10 bases of the junction left unmatched. The CDR3 sequence is 16 residues long. Germline V lookup: CDR1 SGHNT, CDR2 YYREEE (reference sequence). CDR3 sequence reads: CASSLTGASGFYEQYF. CDR3 DNA sequence: TGTGCCAGCAGCTTGACAGGCGCTAGCGGATTCTACGAGCAGTACTTC.

The rearrangement links TRBV6-1 to TRBJ1-4, with 9 bases fitting TRBD1. Germline V gives CDR1 MNHNS, CDR2 SASEGT. This CDR3 comprises 17 residues. V trimming: 0 bases; J trimming: 7 bases; junction bases outside the gene matches: 9. DNA of the CDR3: TGTGCCAGCAGTGAAGCAGGGACAGGGACGGGTCGTGAAAAACTGTTTTTT. Protein sequence: CASSEAGTGTGREKLFF.

The chain carries TRBV7-9 and TRBJ2-5; the match to TRBD1 covers 11 bases. V was clipped by 5 bases and J by 1 base; unmatched bases: 6. The CDR3 is made up of 16 amino acids. The germline gives CDR1 SEHNR, CDR2 FQNEAQ (reference sequence). The CDR3 sequence is CASSLGDRGFQETQYF. For the CDR3, the DNA is TGTGCCAGCAGCCTGGGGGACAGGGGGTTCCAAGAGACCCAGTACTTC.

The rearrangement uses TRBV6-5 and TRBJ2-3; 10 bases fit TRBD2. Trimming at V came to 6 bases and at J to 2 bases, leaving 5 bases not matched to a gene. Germline V gene sequence: CDR1 MNHEY, CDR2 SVGAGI. This CDR3 comprises 15 residues. This chain's CDR3 is CASSLSGGHTDTQYF. CDR3 in DNA: TGTGCCAGCAGCCTTAGCGGGGGGCACACAGATACGCAGTATTTT.

The chain carries TRBV7-8 and TRBJ1-2; D uncertain. Trimming cost V 5 bases and J 4 bases, with 20 bases left between them. Germline-derived CDR1 and CDR2 are SGHVS and FQNEAQ. The length of the CDR3 is 16 residues. For the CDR3, the DNA is TGTGCCAGCAGCCAAAAAAACGTGGCAGTCCTCTATGGCTACACCTTC. It translates to CASSQKNVAVLYGYTF.

This clone was recorded only once. This chain links TRBV6-4 with TRBJ1-1; possibly TRBD1 for D (5 bases). Germline lookup yields CDR1 MRHNA and CDR2 SNTAGT. The CDR3 is made up of 15 amino acids. V was cut by 1 base and J by 3 bases, with 12 bases left in between. The CDR3 bases are TGTGCCAGCAGTGACTTGAGGGGAGGATACACTGAAGCTTTCTTT. Translating gives CASSDLRGGYTEAFF.